The rows below give T cell receptor beta chains drawn from one sample of a study of cytomegalovirus exposure and HLA in healthy donors. Generated by immunoSEQ multiplex PCR, the TCRdb table keeps only in-frame clones and is missing some. The sample holds about 130,000 clones, about 80% seen once. Sequencing used PBMCs. All receptors come from a man younger than 40 in good health and CMV-seronegative. CDR3s include the opening cysteine and the closing phenylalanine or tryptophan. The order of the fields is D gene, V gene, clone size, J gene, CDR3 protein, CDR3 DNA. A D gene is named only where the DNA matches it firmly. A clone size is listed for some rows: how often the clone was seen (once, few, many), or a class if it is expanded.

TRBD1	TRBV6-1	-	TRBJ2-7	CASSEATGVPYEQYF	TGTGCCAGCAGTGAAGCGACAGGGGTGCCCTACGAGCAGTACTTC
-	TRBV28	-	TRBJ2-4	CASSLIRASGKNIQYF	TGTGCCAGCAGTTTAATCAGGGCGTCGGGCAAAAACATTCAGTACTTC
TRBD1	TRBV5-1	-	TRBJ1-1	CASSSDRVEAFF	TGCGCCAGCAGCTCTGACAGGGTCGAGGCTTTCTTT
-	TRBV2	-	TRBJ2-1	CASSPWLNEQFF	TGTGCCAGCAGTCCGTGGCTTAATGAGCAGTTCTTC
TRBD2	TRBV6-5	-	TRBJ2-1	CASSSGTSGRNEQFF	TGTGCCAGCAGTTCCGGGACTAGCGGACGCAATGAGCAGTTCTTC
TRBD1	TRBV18	few	TRBJ2-7	CASSPPTGATGEQYF	TGTGCCAGCTCACCACCGACAGGGGCGACGGGCGAGCAGTACTTC
-	TRBV19	once	TRBJ2-2	CASSLPQGRIGELFF	TGTGCCAGTAGCCTACCACAGGGTAGAATAGGGGAGCTGTTTTTT
-	TRBV29-1	-	TRBJ1-1	CSVPQDSFALLNTEAFF	TGCAGCGTTCCCCAGGACAGCTTTGCTTTATTGAACACTGAAGCTTTCTTT
-	TRBV5-1	-	TRBJ2-7	CASSSGIYYEQYF	TGCGCCAGCAGCTCAGGGATCTACTACGAGCAGTACTTC
TRBD1	TRBV9	-	TRBJ2-1	CASSTGTAYNEQFF	TGTGCCAGCAGCACCGGGACAGCCTACAATGAGCAGTTCTTC